This TCR beta chain came from a study of CD8+ T cells in alopecia areata (dated by TCRdb to 2017 to 2018). With respect to the entire study: The treated patients took part in an open-label pilot trial in which moderate-to-severe alopecia areata was treated with oral tofacitinib at 5 to 10 mg twice daily. Patients stayed on tofacitinib for 6 to 18 months and then had 6 months of follow-up off drug so that delayed response and recurrence could be assessed. Disease severity in treated patients was measured with the SALT score, which quantifies the percentage of affected scalp surface area. To study T cell clonal expansion in alopecia areata, the researchers applied high-throughput TCRbeta sequencing to both the C3H/HeJ mouse model and human patients. On the human side, TCRbeta sequencing was run on scalp tissue and on sorted CD4+ and CD8+ peripheral blood T cells from healthy controls and from alopecia areata patients with either patchy or totalis/universalis disease. Patients on tofacitinib were biopsied at baseline and after 4 and 24 weeks of treatment, and several of the patients also had a later scalp biopsy. Scalp clonality was compared across normal scalp (n=4), patchy alopecia areata scalp (n=8), and alopecia totalis/universalis scalp (n=8). RNA came from the PAXgene miRNA kit for fixed scalp, the miRNeasy kit for PBMCs, and the RNeasy kit for mouse skin. Amplification of TCRbeta CDR3 regions was done by immunoSEQ multiplex PCR using 35 Vbeta forward primers and 13 Jbeta reverse primers.

Broad study findings and their caveats: The treated cohort was small, with a single nonresponder, so links between baseline CD8+ expansion and response need larger studies. Compared with normal scalp, lesional scalp, particularly in alopecia totalis/universalis, had higher clonality and more expanded CD8+ clones, which suggests antigenic drive. Unlike mouse skin, where gammadelta T cells dominate, normal human skin contains resident alphabeta T cells that get sequenced too, which complicates analysis of the scalp TCR repertoire. Tofacitinib significantly lowered scalp clonality and the number of expanded CD8+ clones among the top 100 scalp clones. Compared with mice, TCR sequences shared between patients were less clear, possibly partly because of HLA diversity across the patient population. During tofacitinib treatment, many expanded lesional clones remained in scalp and blood, and this persistence may partly explain relapse after treatment is stopped.

Comments on this clone: The antigen it recognizes is unknown. No base quality information exists; no much larger clone differs at one position.

V loses 4 bases, J loses 4 bases, and the germline ends lie 17 bases apart. The germline V gene yields MGHRA for CDR1 and YSYEKL for CDR2. There are 15 amino acids in the CDR3, from cysteine to phenylalanine inclusive. Left in the record is the CDR3 DNA by itself, 45 bases read in frame from the first base. The protocol used for the library was the immunoSEQ multiplex PCR assay. RNA was extracted from all samples and reverse transcribed into cDNA as template for TCR sequencing. SuperScript III was used to make first-strand cDNA, primed with a 2:1 mix of oligo-dT and random hexamers. Amplification bias was assessed with a synthetic immune receptor repertoire, and residual bias was removed computationally. Processing in the source paper ran as follows. Raw reads were preprocessed to remove errors, and CDR3 was defined by IMGT conventions from the conserved cysteine to phenylalanine. Clonality was calculated as 1 minus Shannon entropy normalized by log2 of the number of productive unique TCRs. Whether each scalp clone was CD4 or CD8 was inferred by checking scalp TCRbeta sequences against the CD4 and CD8 repertoires from sorted blood. TCRdb retrieved this table from immuneACCESS and kept in-frame rearrangements only. Not all clones are present; in checked studies, unresolved V genes account for under half, and no reason is known for the remainder. That table gives V, J and clone size, and the DNA gave D and trimming. The sample has under 200,000 clones on record, 55% to 75% of them singletons. Jointly, the top ten make up roughly 0.91% of the sample.

This specimen's time point label, per the study, means: less than five weeks on oral tofacitinib. Sample treatment or condition, as interpreted from the label and publication: oral pan-JAK inhibitor, 5-10 mg twice daily. Lesional scalp punch biopsies and peripheral blood were obtained from alopecia areata patients. PBMCs were isolated by density centrifugation and stained for CD3, CD4 and CD8, and CD4+ and CD8+ T cells were sorted on a FACSAria. This sequence uses TRBV4-1 and TRBJ2-7, with the D gene not clear enough to name. Sequencing used CD4+ T cells sorted from blood, obtained at week 4, from a patient treated with tofacitinib. The sequence came from a human donor with alopecia areata. The CDR3 amino acid sequence is: CASSRNQGIPYEQYF. The DNA sequence follows: TGCGCCAGCAGCCGCAACCAAGGGATCCCATACGAGCAGTACTTC.